Shown below are 25 T cell receptor beta chains from a single sample sequenced in a study of CD8 T cells in ankylosing spondylitis. MiXCR, applied by TCRdb to the 5' RACE reads, yields one record per CDR3 protein. The repertoire holds about 300,000 distinct CDR3 sequences, with 11% as singletons. Sequencing was carried out using blood, either unsorted or a sorted T cell fraction (not recorded which). All receptors come from a female donor with ankylosing spondylitis or in good health (not recorded which).

The table lists this clonotype with many counts. This rearrangement joins TRBV2 to TRBJ1-3, with D hard to call. The CDR3 is 13 amino acids. The germline V and J ends were trimmed by 1 base and 5 bases, with 6 bases remaining between them. Germline CDR1 and CDR2: SNHLY and FYNNEI. The CDR3 loop reads CASSEDWRNTIYF. CDR3 DNA sequence: TGTGCCAGCAGTGAAGATTGGCGAAACACCATATATTTT.

The V and J genes are TRBV19 and TRBJ1-6, with 9 bases fitting TRBD1. CDR1 LNHDA and CDR2 SQIVND come from the germline V gene (reference sequence). The CDR3 length is 15 residues. Trimming took 5 bases from V and 8 from J; bases not matched to a gene: 7. The CDR3 DNA is TGTGCCAGTAGTCAGAACAGGGGGCGAGATTCACCCCTCCACTTT. It specifies CASSQNRGRDSPLHF.

The chain carries TRBV7-9 and TRBJ2-3; 9 nucleotides line up with TRBD2. The ends lost 1 base at V and 0 bases at J; junction bases unmatched: 5. CDR3 size: 17 residues. Germline V gene sequence: CDR1 SEHNR, CDR2 FQNEAQ (reference sequence). CDR3 bases: TGTGCCAGCAGCTTAGACCTAGCGGGATCTAGCACAGATACGCAGTATTTT. As protein: CASSLDLAGSSTDTQYF.

CDR3 nucleotides: TGTGCCAGCAGCTCCACGGGACTCCGGGGTGAAAAACTGTTTTTT. The encoded protein is CASSSTGLRGEKLFF. This chain links TRBV5-6 with TRBJ1-4, with D possibly matching TRBD1 (5 bases). CDR3 length equals 15 residues. CDR1 SGHDT and CDR2 YYEEEE come from the germline V gene. Trimming stripped 3 bases from V and 7 bases from J, with 16 bases between.

A word on this clonotype: A read error may be the cause here, since a much bigger clone is one base away. The chain couples TRBV15 to TRBJ2-7, with D possibly being TRBD1 or TRBD2 (6 bases each). CDR3 length: 16 residues. The germline gives CDR1 LNHNV, CDR2 YYDKDF (reference sequence). The CDR3 reads CATSREGGTSSYEQSF. The CDR3 DNA sequence: TGTGCCACCAGCAGAGAAGGGGGGACGAGCTCCTACGAGCAGTCCTTC.

This sequence joins TRBV30 and TRBJ1-1, with a possible D match to TRBD1 (6 bases). Germline loops: CDR1 GTSNPN, CDR2 SVGIG (reference sequence). The ends were cut back, 5 bases at V and 5 bases at J, with 18 bases in the middle. The CDR3 consists of 14 residues. CDR3 loop: CAWSGWGRRTEAFF. CDR3 DNA sequence: TGTGCCTGGTCAGGATGGGGGCGGAGGACTGAAGCTTTCTTT.

The V gene is TRBV11-2, the J gene TRBJ1-2, with D maybe TRBD1 (5 bases). Trimming removed 4 bases at V and 0 bases at J, with 21 bases between. The germline gives CDR1 SGHAT, CDR2 FQNNGV. This CDR3 has 18 residues. CDR3 nucleotide sequence: TGTGCCAGCAGCTACCCCGGATGGGGGGTGCAAGCTAACTATGGCTACACCTTC. This gives the protein CASSYPGWGVQANYGYTF.

The chain's CDR3 is CASSLYREAYEQYF. CDR3 coding DNA: TGTGCCAGCAGCTTATATCGGGAGGCCTACGAGCAGTACTTC. The chain has TRBV7-8 and TRBJ2-7; 7 bases line up with TRBD2. The J segment lost 2 bases and the V segment lost 2 bases, leaving 3 bases of the junction unmatched. Looked up from germline, CDR1 is SGHVS and CDR2 is FQNEAQ. CDR3 length: 14 residues.

This clonotype was detected many times. The J gene is TRBJ2-2, the V gene TRBV10-3, with D possibly TRBD1 on 6 matching bases. The CDR3 contains 14 residues. The V gene's germline CDR1 is ENHRY and CDR2 SYGVKD. The ends were cut back, 6 bases at V and 6 bases at J, with 14 bases in the middle. In DNA form, the CDR3 reads TGTGCCATCAGGGGGGACATCCTCCCCGGGGAGCTGTTTTTT. It specifies CAIRGDILPGELFF.

Ten or more counts support this clonotype. V usage is TRBV10-2 and J usage is TRBJ2-1, with D uncertain. The CDR3 has 15 amino acids. V lost 0 bases and J lost 2, with 8 bases in between. The germline V gene has CDR1 WSHSY and CDR2 SAAADI. CDR3 DNA sequence: TGCGCCAGCAGTGAGTCTGGGTTAACCTACAATGAGCAGTTCTTC. Translation: CASSESGLTYNEQFF.

This clonotype was found many times. This chain joins TRBV20-1 and TRBJ2-7, with 7 bases matching TRBD2. The CDR3 contains 14 residues. Germline V CDR1 and CDR2: DFQATT, SNEGSKA (reference sequence). J lost 4 bases, V lost 2 bases, and 8 bases had no gene match. The CDR3 DNA is TGCAGTGCTAGATTTCCTAGCGGTTCATACGAGCAGTACTTC. This translates into CSARFPSGSYEQYF.

Details on this clonotype: Since a much larger clone is just one base distant, this may be a read error. The chain links TRBV5-1 to TRBJ2-3; tentatively, D is TRBD2 (6 bases). The CDR3 is 16 amino acids. V was clipped by 6 bases and J by 4 bases, with 21 bases between them. Germline V gene data show CDR1 as SGHRS and CDR2 as YFSETQ. The CDR3 protein is CASTLRTTTRPDTQYF. In DNA form, the CDR3 reads TGCGCCAGCACCCTAAGGACTACTACCCGCCCAGATACGCAGTATTTT.

Ten or more counts support this clonotype. An end of the junction differs from the germline gene, which may be a read error. The chain joins TRBV20-1 to TRBJ1-1; possibly TRBD1 for D (6 bases). The CDR3 runs 13 residues. Germline V gene sequence: CDR1 DFQATT, CDR2 SNEGSKA (reference sequence). CDR3 sequence (DNA): TGCAGTGCTGTTACAGGGTTAAACAATGAAGCTTTCTTT. This gives the protein CSAVTGLNNEAFF.

The sample holds a few counts of this clonotype. V and J are TRBV9 and TRBJ2-1; tentatively, D is TRBD2 (5 bases). The CDR3 has 15 residues. Germline assignment: CDR1 SGDLS and CDR2 YYNGEE. Trimming shortened V by 0 bases and J by 8 bases, and 15 bases separated the two germline ends. The CDR3 nucleotides read TGTGCCAGCAGCGTAGCTCTAGCTGGTGGGCATGAGCAGTTCTTC. This sequence encodes CASSVALAGGHEQFF.

This clonotype occurred many times. The chain recombines TRBV11-1 with TRBJ1-5, with D hard to call. The CDR3 sequence is 14 residues long. The V end lost 5 bases, the J end lost 1 base, and 9 bases lay between the germline ends. Germline values: CDR1 SGHAT, CDR2 FQDESV (reference sequence). This CDR3 is CASSPGRSNQPQHF. The DNA for the CDR3 is TGTGCCAGCAGCCCGGGCCGGAGCAATCAGCCCCAGCATTTT.

This clonotype has a count of ten or more. The chain is built from TRBV20-1 and TRBJ2-6, with unresolved D. V was shortened by 2 bases and J by 1 base, with 3 bases between the two germline ends. This CDR3 contains 13 residues. CDR1 DFQATT and CDR2 SNEGSKA come from the germline V gene (reference sequence). The CDR3 spells CSARRSGANVLTF. The CDR3 bases are TGCAGTGCTAGAAGGTCTGGGGCCAACGTCCTGACTTTC.

This clonotype was observed at least ten times. The chain links TRBV5-1 to TRBJ1-1; TRBD1 is a possible D gene (5 bases). The CDR3 runs to 16 residues. V was cut by 5 bases and J by 0 bases, with 17 bases left in between. From germline, CDR1 is SGHRS and CDR2 YFSETQ. The CDR3 sequence: CASSSLQGSVNTEAFF. The CDR3 DNA reads TGCGCCAGCAGTTCGCTCCAGGGTAGCGTGAACACTGAAGCTTTCTTT.

Many counts were recorded for this clonotype. The chain has TRBV9 and TRBJ2-5; the match to TRBD2 covers 7 bases. The CDR3 spans 14 residues. The germline V gene has CDR1 SGDLS and CDR2 YYNGEE. Trimming removed 1 base from V and 7 bases from J; junction bases left unmatched: 7. The CDR3 sequence is CASSVLAAQGTQYF. As DNA, the CDR3 is TGTGCCAGCAGCGTACTAGCGGCCCAGGGGACCCAGTACTTC.

This clonotype was picked up many times. The chain combines TRBV19 with TRBJ2-7; TRBD2 aligns across 8 bases. Germline CDR1 and CDR2: LNHDA and SQIVND (reference sequence). The CDR3 contains 14 residues. After removal of 3 bases from V and 2 bases from J, the junction contained 3 bases not matched to a gene. The CDR3 DNA reads TGTGCCAGTAGTATCGGTAGCGGGACCTACGAGCAGTACTTC. This encodes CASSIGSGTYEQYF.

This clonotype was counted many times. The chain carries TRBV20-1 and TRBJ2-6; TRBD1 matches 8 bases. With 6 bases clipped from V and 4 bases from J, the junction kept 11 bases outside the gene matches. The CDR3 runs to 16 residues. Germline CDR1 DFQATT, CDR2 SNEGSKA (reference sequence). The DNA of the CDR3 is TGCAGTGCCATTTTTTTCAGGGGGCCCGGGGCCAACGTCCTGACTTTC. It encodes CSAIFFRGPGANVLTF.

Ten or more counts support this clonotype. This sequence joins TRBV20-1 and TRBJ1-2; D uncertain. Deletions cut 0 bases from V and 2 bases from J, with 10 bases between. Germline assignment: CDR1 DFQATT and CDR2 SNEGSKA (reference sequence). The CDR3 has 14 amino acids. This CDR3 reads CSAREPHSNYGYTF. CDR3 coding DNA: TGCAGTGCTAGAGAGCCCCACAGCAACTATGGCTACACCTTC.

This clonotype appeared a few times. The chain links TRBV5-1 to TRBJ2-1; 11 bases map to TRBD2. Trimming removed 5 bases from V and 7 bases from J; junction bases left unmatched: 8. Germline V gene sequence: CDR1 SGHRS, CDR2 YFSETQ. This CDR3 contains 15 residues. In nucleotides, the CDR3 is TGCGCCAGCAGGGAAGGACTAGCGGGCCTAAATGAGCAGTTCTTC. This translates into CASREGLAGLNEQFF. The whole variable domain, remainder taken from reference TRBV5-1 and TRBJ2-1, is KAGVTQTPRYLIKTRGQQVTLSCSPISGHRSVSWYQQTPGQGLQFLFEYFSETQRNKGNFPGRFSGRQFSNSRSEMNVSTLELGDSALYLCASREGLAGLNEQFFGPGTRLTVL.

This clonotype occurred a few times. The chain carries TRBV5-1 and TRBJ2-3, with 8 bases lining up with TRBD2. Germline CDR1 reads SGHRS; CDR2 reads YFSETQ. The V segment lost 4 bases and the J segment 4 bases; nucleotides outside the gene matches: 5. This CDR3 contains 14 residues. This CDR3 reads CASSLGRGADTQYF. CDR3 nucleotide sequence: TGCGCCAGCAGCCTCGGGAGGGGGGCAGATACGCAGTATTTT.

Ten or more counts support this clonotype. The V and J genes are TRBV15 and TRBJ2-4, with 7 bases aligning to TRBD1. The CDR3 length is 17 residues. V was pared by 2 bases and J by 1 base, with 8 bases of the junction left unmatched. Germline CDR1 LNHNV, CDR2 YYDKDF (reference sequence). The CDR3, as DNA: TGTGCCACCAGCAGAATTACAGGGGCCGGGGCCAAAAACATTCAGTACTTC. As protein: CATSRITGAGAKNIQYF. Complete variable domain (other parts from reference TRBV15 and TRBJ2-4): DAMVIQNPRYQVTQFGKPVTLSCSQTLNHNVMYWYQQKSSQAPKLLFHYYDKDFNNEADTPDNFQSRRPNTSFCFLDIRSPGLGDTAMYLCATSRITGAGAKNIQYFGAGTRLSVL.

CDR3 nucleotides: TGTGCCAGCAGCTTAATTGGGACTAAGGGTTTTGGCCACAATGAGCAGTTCTTC. It yields the protein CASSLIGTKGFGHNEQFF. The V and J genes are TRBV7-3 and TRBJ2-1; TRBD2 matches 7 bases. The CDR3 runs to 18 residues. From germline, CDR1 is SGHTA and CDR2 FQGTGA. J lost 5 bases, V lost 1 base, and 14 bases had no gene match. The complete variable domain, with remaining parts taken from reference TRBV7-3 and TRBJ2-1, reads GAGVSQTPSNKVTEKGKYVELRCDPISGHTALYWYRQSLGQGPEFLIYFQGTGAADDSGLPNDRFFAVRPEGSVSTLKIQRTERGDSAVYLCASSLIGTKGFGHNEQFFGPGTRLTVL.